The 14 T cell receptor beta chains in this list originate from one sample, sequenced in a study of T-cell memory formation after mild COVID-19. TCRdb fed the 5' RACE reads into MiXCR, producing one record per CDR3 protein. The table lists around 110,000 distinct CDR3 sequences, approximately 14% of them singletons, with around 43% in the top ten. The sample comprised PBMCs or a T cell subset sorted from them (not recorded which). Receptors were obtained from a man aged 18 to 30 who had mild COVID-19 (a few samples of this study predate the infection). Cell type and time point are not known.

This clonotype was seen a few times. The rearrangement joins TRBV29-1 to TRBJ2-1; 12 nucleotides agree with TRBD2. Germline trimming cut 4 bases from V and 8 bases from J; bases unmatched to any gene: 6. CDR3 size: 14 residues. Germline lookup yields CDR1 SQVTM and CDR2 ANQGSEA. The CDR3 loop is CSVALAGGIDEQFF. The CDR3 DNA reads TGCAGCGTTGCACTAGCGGGGGGTATTGATGAGCAGTTCTTC.

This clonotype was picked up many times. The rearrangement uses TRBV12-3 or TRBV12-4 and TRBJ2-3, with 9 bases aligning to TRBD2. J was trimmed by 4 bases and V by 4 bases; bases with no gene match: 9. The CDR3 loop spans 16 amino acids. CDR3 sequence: CASSSWSSGGPDTQYF. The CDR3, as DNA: TGTGCCAGCAGTTCCTGGAGTAGCGGGGGCCCAGATACGCAGTATTTT.

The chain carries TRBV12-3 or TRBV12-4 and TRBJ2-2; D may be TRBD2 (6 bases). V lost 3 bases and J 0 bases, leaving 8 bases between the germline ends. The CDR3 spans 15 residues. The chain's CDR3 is CASSFVAANTGELFF. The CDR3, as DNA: TGTGCCAGCAGTTTTGTAGCGGCGAACACCGGGGAGCTGTTTTTT.

The CDR3 DNA sequence: TGCAGTGCTAGAGATGCGGGCAGTCATAGCACAGATACGCAGTATTTT. It translates to CSARDAGSHSTDTQYF. This chain links TRBV20-1 with TRBJ2-3; D is possibly TRBD2 (5 bases). Trimming stripped 0 bases from V and 0 bases from J, with 13 bases between. Looked up from germline, CDR1 is DFQATT and CDR2 is SNEGSKA (reference sequence). The CDR3 has 16 residues.

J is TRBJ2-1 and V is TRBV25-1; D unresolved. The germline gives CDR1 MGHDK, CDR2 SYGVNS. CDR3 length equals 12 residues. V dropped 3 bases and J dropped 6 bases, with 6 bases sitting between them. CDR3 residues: CASSDMPNEQFF. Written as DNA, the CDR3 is TGTGCCAGCAGTGATATGCCCAATGAGCAGTTCTTC.

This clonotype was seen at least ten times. CDR3 in DNA: TGTGCCAGCAGCCCTGTTTACGGGGCAACAGAGACCCAGTACTTC. This codes for CASSPVYGATETQYF. J is TRBJ2-5 and V is TRBV7-9; D is perhaps TRBD1 or TRBD2 (5 bases each). The CDR3 runs 15 residues. V was shortened by 5 bases and J by 4 bases, with 17 bases between the two germline ends. Germline CDR1 SEHNR, CDR2 FQNEAQ (reference sequence).

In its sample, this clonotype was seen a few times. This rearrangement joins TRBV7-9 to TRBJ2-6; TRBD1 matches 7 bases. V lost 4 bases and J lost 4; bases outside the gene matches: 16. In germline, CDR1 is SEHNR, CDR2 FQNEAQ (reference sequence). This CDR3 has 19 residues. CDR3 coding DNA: TGTGCCAGCAGCTCCGTACAGACAGGGTACCCCGACGGGGCCAACGTCCTGACTTTC. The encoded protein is CASSSVQTGYPDGANVLTF.

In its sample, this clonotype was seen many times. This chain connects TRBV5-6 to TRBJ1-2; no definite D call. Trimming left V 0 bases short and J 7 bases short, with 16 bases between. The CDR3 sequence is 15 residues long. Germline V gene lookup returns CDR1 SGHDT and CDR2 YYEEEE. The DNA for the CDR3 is TGTGCCAGCAGCTTGGAACTACACTTTCTGGGTGGCTACACCTTC. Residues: CASSLELHFLGGYTF.

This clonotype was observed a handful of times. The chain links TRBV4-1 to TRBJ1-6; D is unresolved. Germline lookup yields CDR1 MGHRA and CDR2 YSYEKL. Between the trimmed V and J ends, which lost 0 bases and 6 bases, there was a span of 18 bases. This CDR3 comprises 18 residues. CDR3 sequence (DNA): TGCGCCAGCAGCCAAGATCCCTTGGTGCGGGAAGCTAATTCACCCCTCCACTTT. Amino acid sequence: CASSQDPLVREANSPLHF.

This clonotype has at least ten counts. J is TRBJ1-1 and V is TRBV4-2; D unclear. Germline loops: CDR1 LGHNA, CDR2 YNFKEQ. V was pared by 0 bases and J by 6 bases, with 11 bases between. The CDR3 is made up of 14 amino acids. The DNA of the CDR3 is TGTGCCAGCAGCCAAGATCGGTGGCGGGCTGAAGCTTTCTTT. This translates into CASSQDRWRAEAFF.

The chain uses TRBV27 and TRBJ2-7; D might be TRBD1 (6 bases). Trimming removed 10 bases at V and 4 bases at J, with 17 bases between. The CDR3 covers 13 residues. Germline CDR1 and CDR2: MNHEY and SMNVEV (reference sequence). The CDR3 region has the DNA TGTGCCACCCACAGGGAATTGGGATACGAGCAGTACTTC. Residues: CATHRELGYEQYF.

The CDR3, as DNA: TGTGCCAGTAGTATTCTGGGGGGCGCGGAGACCCAGTACTTC. Amino acids: CASSILGGAETQYF. The gene calls are TRBV19 and TRBJ2-5; D is possibly TRBD1 or TRBD2 (6 bases each). The V end was cut by 3 bases, the J end by 5 bases, with 13 bases between. Germline CDR1 reads LNHDA; CDR2 reads SQIVND (reference sequence). This CDR3 has 14 amino acids.

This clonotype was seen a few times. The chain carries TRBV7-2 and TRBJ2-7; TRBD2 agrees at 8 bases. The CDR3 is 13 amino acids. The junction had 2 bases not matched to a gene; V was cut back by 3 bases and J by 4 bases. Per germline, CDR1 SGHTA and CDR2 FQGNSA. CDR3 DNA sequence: TGTGCCAGCAGCTTTGTAGCGGGGTACGAGCAGTACTTC. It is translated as CASSFVAGYEQYF.

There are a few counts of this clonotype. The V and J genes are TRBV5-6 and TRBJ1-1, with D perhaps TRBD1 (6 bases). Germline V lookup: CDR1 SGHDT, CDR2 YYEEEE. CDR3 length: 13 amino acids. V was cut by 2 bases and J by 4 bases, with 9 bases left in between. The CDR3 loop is CASSFQGFTEAFF. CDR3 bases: TGTGCCAGCAGCTTCCAGGGGTTCACTGAAGCTTTCTTT.